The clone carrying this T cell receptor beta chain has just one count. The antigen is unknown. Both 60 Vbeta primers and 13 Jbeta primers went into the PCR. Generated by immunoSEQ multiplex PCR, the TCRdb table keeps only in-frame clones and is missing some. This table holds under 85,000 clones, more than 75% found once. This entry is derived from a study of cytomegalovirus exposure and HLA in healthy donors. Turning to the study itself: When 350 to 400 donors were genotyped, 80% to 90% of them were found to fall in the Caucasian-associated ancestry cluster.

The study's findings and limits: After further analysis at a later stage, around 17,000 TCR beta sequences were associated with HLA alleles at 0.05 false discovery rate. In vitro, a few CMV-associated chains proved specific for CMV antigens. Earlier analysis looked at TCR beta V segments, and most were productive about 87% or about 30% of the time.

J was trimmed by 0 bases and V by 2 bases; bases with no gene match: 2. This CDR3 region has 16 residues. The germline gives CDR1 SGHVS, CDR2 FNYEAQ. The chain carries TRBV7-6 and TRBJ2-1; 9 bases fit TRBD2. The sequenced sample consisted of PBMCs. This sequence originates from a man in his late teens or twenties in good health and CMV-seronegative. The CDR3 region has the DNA TGTGCCAGCAGCTTAAGACTAGCGGACTCCTACAATGAGCAGTTCTTC. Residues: CASSLRLADSYNEQFF.